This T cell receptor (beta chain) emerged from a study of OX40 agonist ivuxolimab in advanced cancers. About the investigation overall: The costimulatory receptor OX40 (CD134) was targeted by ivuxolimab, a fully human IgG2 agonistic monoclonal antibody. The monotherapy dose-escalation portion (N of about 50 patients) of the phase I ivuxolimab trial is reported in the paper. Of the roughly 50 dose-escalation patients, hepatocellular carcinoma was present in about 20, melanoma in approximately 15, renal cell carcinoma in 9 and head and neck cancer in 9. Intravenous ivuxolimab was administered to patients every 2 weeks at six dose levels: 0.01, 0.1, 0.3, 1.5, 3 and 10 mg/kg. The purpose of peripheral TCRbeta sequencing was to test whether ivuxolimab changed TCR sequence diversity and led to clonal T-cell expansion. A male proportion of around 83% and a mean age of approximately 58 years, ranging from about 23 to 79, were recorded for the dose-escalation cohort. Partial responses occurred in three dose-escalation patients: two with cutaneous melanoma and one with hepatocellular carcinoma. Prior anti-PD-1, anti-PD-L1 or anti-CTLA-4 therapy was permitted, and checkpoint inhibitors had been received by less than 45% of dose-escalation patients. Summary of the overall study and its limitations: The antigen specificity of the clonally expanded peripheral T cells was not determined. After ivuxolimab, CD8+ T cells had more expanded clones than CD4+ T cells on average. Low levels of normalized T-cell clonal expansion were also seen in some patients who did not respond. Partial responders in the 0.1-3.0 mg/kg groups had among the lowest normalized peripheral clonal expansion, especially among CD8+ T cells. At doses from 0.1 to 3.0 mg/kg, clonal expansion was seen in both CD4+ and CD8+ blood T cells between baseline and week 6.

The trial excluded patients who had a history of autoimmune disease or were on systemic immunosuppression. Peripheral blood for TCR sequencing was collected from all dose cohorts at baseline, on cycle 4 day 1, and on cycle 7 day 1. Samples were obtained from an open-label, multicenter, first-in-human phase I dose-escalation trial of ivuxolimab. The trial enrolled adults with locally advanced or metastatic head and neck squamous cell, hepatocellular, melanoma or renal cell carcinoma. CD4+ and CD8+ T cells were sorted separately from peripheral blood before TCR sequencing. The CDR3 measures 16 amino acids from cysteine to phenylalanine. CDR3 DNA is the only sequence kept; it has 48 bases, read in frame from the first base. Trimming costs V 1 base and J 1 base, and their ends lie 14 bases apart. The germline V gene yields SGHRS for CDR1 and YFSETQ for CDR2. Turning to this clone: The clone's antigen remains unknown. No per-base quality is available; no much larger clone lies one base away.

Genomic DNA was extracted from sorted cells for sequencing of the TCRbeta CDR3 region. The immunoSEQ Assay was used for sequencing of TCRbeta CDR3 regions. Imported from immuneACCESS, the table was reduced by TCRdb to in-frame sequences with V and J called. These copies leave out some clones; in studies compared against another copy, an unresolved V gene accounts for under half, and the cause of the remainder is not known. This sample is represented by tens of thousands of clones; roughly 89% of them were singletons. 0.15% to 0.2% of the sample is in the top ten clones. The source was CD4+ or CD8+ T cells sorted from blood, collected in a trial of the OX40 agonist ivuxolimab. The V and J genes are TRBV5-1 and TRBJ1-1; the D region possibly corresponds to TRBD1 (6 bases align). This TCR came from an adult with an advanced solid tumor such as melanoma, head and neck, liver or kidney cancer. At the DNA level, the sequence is TGCGCCAGCAGCTTGACCCTCGGGACATCGAACACTGAAGCTTTCTTT. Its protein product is CASSLTLGTSNTEAFF.